These 7 T cell receptor beta chains share one sample of origin, sequenced in a study of T cells in Graves' hyperthyroidism and ophthalmopathy. The CDR3 regions of TCR beta were amplified from RNA transcripts. Using the HTBI primer set, a first-round RT-PCR was run on the TCR CDR3. From the multiplex PCR reads, TCRdb called clonotypes with MiXCR, one entry per CDR3 protein. The data hold approximately 430,000 distinct CDR3 sequences, with around 16% observed a single time. Input material: blood. These receptors were obtained from a woman between 18 and 30 years old with Graves' hyperthyroidism.

A few counts support this clonotype. One end of the junction fails to match germline, which may point to a read error. The genes are TRBV11-2 and TRBJ2-1; TRBD1 agrees at 7 bases. Germline V gives CDR1 SGHAT, CDR2 FQNNGV. This CDR3 has 16 amino acids. The CDR3, as DNA: TGCGCCAGCAGCCTATCACCCAACAGGGGACACAATGAGCAGTTCTTC. This gives the protein CASSLSPNRGHNEQFF.

In its sample, this clonotype was seen a few times. J is TRBJ2-5 and V is TRBV25-1; the D call may be TRBD1 or TRBD2 (6 bases each). V was clipped by 4 bases and J by 4 bases, with 22 bases between them. CDR3 length equals 17 residues. Germline CDR1 MGHDK, CDR2 SYGVNS. Here the CDR3 DNA reads TGTGCCAGCAGTGCCTACCCGGGGGCAGGGGAGCGAGAGACCCAGTACTTC. Encoded protein: CASSAYPGAGERETQYF.

This clonotype was recorded at least ten times. The chain uses TRBV18 and TRBJ2-7; D unclear. CDR1 KGHSH and CDR2 LQKENI come from the germline V gene. The CDR3 is made up of 12 amino acids. Trimming left V 0 bases short and J 6 bases short, with 6 bases between. CDR3 DNA: TGTGCCAGCTCACCACCTTCGGGCGAGCAGTACTTC. Translated: CASSPPSGEQYF. The full variable domain, its missing parts supplied by reference TRBV18 and TRBJ2-7, is NAGVMQNPRHLVRRRGQEARLRCSPMKGHSHVYWYRQLPEEGLKFMVYLQKENIIDESGMPKERFSAEFPKEGPSILRIQQVVRGDSAAYFCASSPPSGEQYFGPGTRLTVT.

This clonotype was detected a few times. The chain couples TRBV6-2 or TRBV6-3 to TRBJ2-2; 15 bases map to TRBD2. V was clipped by 5 bases and J by 7 bases; unmatched bases: 8. The CDR3 runs 17 residues. CDR1 is MNHEY, CDR2 SVGEGT, per germline. The CDR3 here is CASSPGLAGGEVGELFF. CDR3 nucleotide sequence: TGTGCCAGCAGTCCGGGACTAGCGGGAGGAGAGGTCGGGGAGCTGTTTTTT.

In regard to this clonotype: This may arise from a read error, as a much more abundant clone is one base away. The CDR3 end shows no conserved phenylalanine or tryptophan, and so a read error is likely. This sequence joins TRBV6-1 and TRBJ1-2, with D possibly being TRBD1 (5 bases). Looked up from germline, CDR1 is MNHNS and CDR2 is SASEGT. The CDR3 is 15 amino acids. Trimming took off 7 bases at V and 0 bases at J, with 15 bases between the two ends. For the CDR3, the DNA is TGTGCCAGCATGAGCGGCGGGGCGGCTAACTATGGCTACACCTTG. Its translation: CASMSGGAANYGYTL.

There are a few counts of this clonotype. A read error may be the cause here, since a much bigger clone is one base away. The chain uses TRBV20-1 and TRBJ1-1; no definite D call. Germline V CDR1 and CDR2: DFQATT, SNEGSKA (reference sequence). The CDR3 is 12 residues long. The CDR3 loop is CSARQVNTEVFF. In DNA, the CDR3 is TGCAGTGCTAGACAGGTGAACACTGAAGTTTTCTTT.

This clonotype was picked up one time. This chain joins TRBV19 and TRBJ1-1, with D uncertain. Trimming left V 1 base short and J 10 bases short, with 16 bases between. The CDR3 loop spans 14 amino acids. Germline values: CDR1 LNHDA, CDR2 SQIVND (reference sequence). The CDR3 DNA reads as TGTGCCAGTAGTATAGGCGACTACTCGCCGAGAGCTTTCTTT. It specifies CASSIGDYSPRAFF.